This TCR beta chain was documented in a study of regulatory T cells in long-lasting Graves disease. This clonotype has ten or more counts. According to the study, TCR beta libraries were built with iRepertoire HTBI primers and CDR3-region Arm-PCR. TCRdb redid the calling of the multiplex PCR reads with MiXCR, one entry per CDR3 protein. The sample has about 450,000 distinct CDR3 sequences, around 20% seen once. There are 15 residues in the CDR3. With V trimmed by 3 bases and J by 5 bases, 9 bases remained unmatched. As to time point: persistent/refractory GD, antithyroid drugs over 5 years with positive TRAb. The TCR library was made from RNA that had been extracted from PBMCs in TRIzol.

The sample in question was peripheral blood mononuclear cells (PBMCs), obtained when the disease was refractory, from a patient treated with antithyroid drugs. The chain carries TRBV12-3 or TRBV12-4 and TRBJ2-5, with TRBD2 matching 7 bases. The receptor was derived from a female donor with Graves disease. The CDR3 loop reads CASSFGGGPEETQYF. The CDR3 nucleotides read TGTGCCAGCAGTTTTGGGGGGGGACCGGAGGAGACCCAGTACTTC.